Listed here is a single TCR beta chain. Its antigen is not known. This specimen comes from a study of identical twins. MiXCR was run by TCRdb on the 5' RACE reads, yielding one entry per CDR3 protein. This sample has 250,000 to 350,000 distinct CDR3 sequences, with roughly 8.6% found just once. The germline V gene encodes CDR1 DFQATT and CDR2 SNEGSKA (reference sequence). After removal of 5 bases from V and 0 bases from J, the junction contained 12 bases not matched to a gene. The CDR3 spans 17 residues. Broader study findings: Within cord blood, abundant beta clonotypes carried fewer insertions, but memory repertoires showed no such trend.

This sample was shared with a second study, whose subject was yellow fever vaccine responses in identical twins.

The specimen sequenced was memory (CD45RO+) T cells sorted from blood. The gene calls are TRBV20-1 and TRBJ2-4, with TRBD2 matching 8 bases. This receptor was identified in a woman younger than 35 in good health. CDR3 sequence reads: CSADDPLAAIAKNIQYF. The CDR3 DNA sequence: TGCAGTGCTGACGATCCACTAGCGGCCATAGCCAAAAACATTCAGTACTTC.